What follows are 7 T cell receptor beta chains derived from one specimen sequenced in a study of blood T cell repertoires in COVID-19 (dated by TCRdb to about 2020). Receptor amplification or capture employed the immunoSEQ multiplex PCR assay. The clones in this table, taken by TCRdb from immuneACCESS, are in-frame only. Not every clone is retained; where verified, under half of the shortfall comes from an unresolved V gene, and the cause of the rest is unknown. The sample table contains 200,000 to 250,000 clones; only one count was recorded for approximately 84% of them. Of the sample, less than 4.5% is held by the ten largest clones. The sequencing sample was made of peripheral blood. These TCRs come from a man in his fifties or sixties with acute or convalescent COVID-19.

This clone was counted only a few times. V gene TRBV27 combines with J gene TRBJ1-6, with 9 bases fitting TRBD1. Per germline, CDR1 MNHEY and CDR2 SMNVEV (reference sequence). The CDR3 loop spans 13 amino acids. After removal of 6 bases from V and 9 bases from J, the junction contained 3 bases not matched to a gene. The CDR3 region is CASRGQGSSPLHF. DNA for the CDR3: TGTGCCAGCAGGGGACAGGGAAGTTCACCCCTCCACTTT.

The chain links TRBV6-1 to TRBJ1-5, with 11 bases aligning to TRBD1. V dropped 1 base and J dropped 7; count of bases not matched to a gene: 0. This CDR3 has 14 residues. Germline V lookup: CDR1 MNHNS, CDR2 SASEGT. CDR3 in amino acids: CASSEGDRGQPQHF. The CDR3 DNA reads TGTGCCAGCAGTGAAGGGGACAGGGGGCAGCCCCAGCATTTT.

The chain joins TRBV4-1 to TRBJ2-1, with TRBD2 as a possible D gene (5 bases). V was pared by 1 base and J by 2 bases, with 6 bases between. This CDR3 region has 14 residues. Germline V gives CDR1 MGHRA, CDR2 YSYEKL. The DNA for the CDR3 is TGCGCCAGCAGCCAAGGAGCGGCCTACAATGAGCAGTTCTTC. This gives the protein CASSQGAAYNEQFF.

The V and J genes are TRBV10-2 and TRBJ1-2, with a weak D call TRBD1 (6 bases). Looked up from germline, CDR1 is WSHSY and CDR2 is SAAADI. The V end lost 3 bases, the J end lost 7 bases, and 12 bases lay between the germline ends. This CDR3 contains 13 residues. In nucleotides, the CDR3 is TGCGCCAGCAGTGATCGTTCAGGGGCTGGCTACACCTTC. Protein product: CASSDRSGAGYTF.

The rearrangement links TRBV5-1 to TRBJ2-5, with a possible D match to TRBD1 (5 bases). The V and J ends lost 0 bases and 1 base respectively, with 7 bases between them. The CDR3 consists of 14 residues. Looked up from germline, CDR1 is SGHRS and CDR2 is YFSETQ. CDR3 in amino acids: CASSLGGTQETQYF. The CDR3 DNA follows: TGCGCCAGCAGCTTGGGGGGCACCCAAGAGACCCAGTACTTC.

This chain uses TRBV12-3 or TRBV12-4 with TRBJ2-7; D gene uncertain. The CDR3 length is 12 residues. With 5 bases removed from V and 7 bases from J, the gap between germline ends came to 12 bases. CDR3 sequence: CASSDMAPEQYF. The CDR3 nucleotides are TGTGCCAGCAGTGATATGGCTCCGGAGCAGTACTTC.

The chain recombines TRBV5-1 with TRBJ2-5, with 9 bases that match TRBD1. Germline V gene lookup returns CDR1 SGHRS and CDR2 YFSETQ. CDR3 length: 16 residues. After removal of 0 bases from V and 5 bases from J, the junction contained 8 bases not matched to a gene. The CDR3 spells CASSLAGRGTGETQYF. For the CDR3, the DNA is TGCGCCAGCAGCTTGGCCGGGCGTGGGACAGGGGAGACCCAGTACTTC.